This T cell receptor (beta chain) was recovered during a study of T cells in Graves' hyperthyroidism and ophthalmopathy. Amplified TCR beta CDR3 regions came from RNA transcripts. HTBI primers were the set used in a first-round RT-PCR of the TCR CDR3. MiXCR was run by TCRdb on the multiplex PCR reads, yielding one entry per CDR3 protein. The sample records nearly 600,000 distinct CDR3 sequences, around 14% being singletons. CDR3 length: 17 amino acids. V was clipped by 7 bases and J by 3 bases; unmatched bases: 18. Looked up from germline, CDR1 is MNHEY and CDR2 is SMNVEV (reference sequence). This clonotype was found many times. Its antigen is not known. Study-level results: In simple terms, a model built on 13 V-J features told ophthalmopathy apart from stable hyperthyroidism.

The origin of this receptor is a young woman with Graves' ophthalmopathy. The sequenced sample was blood. The chain uses TRBV27 and TRBJ2-7; 7 bases line up with TRBD1. The CDR3 coding sequence is TGTGCCAGCACTAGTTTCTTCAACAGGGGATCCCTCTACGAGCAGTACTTC. It is translated as CASTSFFNRGSLYEQYF.